Reported below is one T cell receptor beta chain. This specimen comes from a study of preoperative IRX-2 immunotherapy in early breast cancer. The germline V gene encodes CDR1 MNHGY and CDR2 SAAAGT. The CDR3 spans 15 residues. V lost 4 bases and J lost 7; bases outside the gene matches: 10. Assay: immunoSEQ multiplex PCR; the TCRdb copy retains only in-frame clones and omits some. The sample records tens of thousands of clones, 75% to 85% being singletons. As for treatment: preoperative locoregional IRX-2 cytokine immunotherapy. Preoperative locoregional IRX-2 cytokine immunotherapy was tested in the phase Ib source study.

Material: lymph node tissue, obtained after IRX-2 immunotherapy. The sequence came from a human donor with breast cancer. This chain uses TRBV6-8 with TRBJ2-5; 9 positions match TRBD2. CDR3 bases: TGTGCCAGCAGTTCGACTAGCGGACCGACGGGGACCCAGTACTTC. Protein product: CASSSTSGPTGTQYF.